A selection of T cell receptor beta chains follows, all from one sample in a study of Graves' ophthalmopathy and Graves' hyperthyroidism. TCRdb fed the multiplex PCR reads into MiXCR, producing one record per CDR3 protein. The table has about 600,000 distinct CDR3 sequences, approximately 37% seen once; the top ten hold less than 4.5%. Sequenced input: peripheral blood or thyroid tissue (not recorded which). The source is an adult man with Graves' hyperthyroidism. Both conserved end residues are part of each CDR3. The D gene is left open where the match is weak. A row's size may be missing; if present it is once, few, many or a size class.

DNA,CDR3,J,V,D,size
TGTGCCAGCAGCTTGTTTGTGGGAGTGGCCTACGAGCAGTACTTC,CASSLFVGVAYEQYF,TRBJ2-7,TRBV7-2,.,many
TGTGCCAGCGGAGGGGGACTAGCGGCTTCCTACAATGAGCAGTTCTTC,CASGGGLAASYNEQFF,TRBJ2-1,TRBV2,TRBD2,.
TGTGCCAGCAGTGAATATGGACAGGGACCCGGCGGCTACACCTTC,CASSEYGQGPGGYTF,TRBJ1-2,TRBV6-1,TRBD1,many
TGCAGCGTTGACGTTGGAGGGACCGGGTACGAGCAGTACTTC,CSVDVGGTGYEQYF,TRBJ2-7,TRBV29-1,.,many
TGCAGCTTTGCCCCAGGGACCCAGTACTTC,CSFAPGTQYF,TRBJ2-5,TRBV29-1,.,.
TGTGCCAGTAGTACGACCCAAGAGACCCAGTACTTC,CASSTTQETQYF,TRBJ2-5,TRBV19,.,.
TGTGCCAGCAAACCCGGGACAGGGTTTAGCCGGGAGCTGTTTTTT,CASKPGTGFSRELFF,TRBJ2-2,TRBV12-3/TRBV12-4,TRBD1,.
TGTGCCAGCAACCCCCGGGGGCTCGAGACTGAAGCTTTCTTT,CASNPRGLETEAFF,TRBJ1-1,TRBV9,.,.
TGTGCCAGCAGCTCGAGCCTAGGCGAAGAGACCCAGTACTTC,CASSSSLGEETQYF,TRBJ2-5,TRBV7-9,.,many
TGTGCCAGTAGTTACGACGGGGTATATGGCTACACCTTC,CASSYDGVYGYTF,TRBJ1-2,TRBV19,.,many
TGCAGTGCTTCGGTGACACGGGATGGCTACACCTTC,CSASVTRDGYTF,TRBJ1-2,TRBV20-1,.,many
TGTGCCACCAGTGATCTACAAAGCTCCTACAATGAGCAGTTCTTC,CATSDLQSSYNEQFF,TRBJ2-1,TRBV24-1,.,.
TGTGCTAGGGGGCCCCAAACCGGGACAGGGGGCAGACAGCCCCAGTACTTC,CARGPQTGTGGRQPQYF,TRBJ2-5,TRBV12-5,TRBD1,once
TGTGCCAGCAGCCCCGGGCTTCCGGGGGCCTCGCTATCCGAGCAGTACTTC,CASSPGLPGASLSEQYF,TRBJ2-7,TRBV12-3/TRBV12-4,.,.
TGTGCCATCAGTGAGTCTCCACAGGGTGGGACTGAAGCTTTCTTT,CAISESPQGGTEAFF,TRBJ1-1,TRBV10-3,.,many
TGTGCCAGTAGTATCTTCGGACAGGGGGTAACGAACCCTAGCAATCAGCCCCAGCATTTT,CASSIFGQGVTNPSNQPQHF,TRBJ1-5,TRBV19,TRBD1,.
TGCAGCGTGGGGACAGGGGGTTGGAGCACTGAAGCTTTCTTT,CSVGTGGWSTEAFF,TRBJ1-1,TRBV29-1,TRBD1,many
TGTGCCAGCAGCAGGTATACGAGTCAGCCCCAGCATTTT,CASSRYTSQPQHF,TRBJ1-5,TRBV7-2,.,few
TGTGCCAGCTCACCATGGCAGGGGGAACAAGAGACCCAGTACTTC,CASSPWQGEQETQYF,TRBJ2-5,TRBV18,TRBD1,few
TGTGCCAGCAGCTTGGACGGGGGGACTTGGGGCCCGCAGTACTTC,CASSLDGGTWGPQYF,TRBJ2-7,TRBV5-5,TRBD2,many
TGTGCTAGTGGCCGGACACTGGTTGCAGGCTACACCTTC,CASGRTLVAGYTF,TRBJ1-2,TRBV12-5,.,many
TGCGCCAGCAGCCGGACGAACACCGGGGAGCTGTTTTTT,CASSRTNTGELFF,TRBJ2-2,TRBV5-1,.,few
TGTGCCAGTAGCTACAGGAGCACAACGAACACTGAAGCTTTCTTT,CASSYRSTTNTEAFF,TRBJ1-1,TRBV19,.,few